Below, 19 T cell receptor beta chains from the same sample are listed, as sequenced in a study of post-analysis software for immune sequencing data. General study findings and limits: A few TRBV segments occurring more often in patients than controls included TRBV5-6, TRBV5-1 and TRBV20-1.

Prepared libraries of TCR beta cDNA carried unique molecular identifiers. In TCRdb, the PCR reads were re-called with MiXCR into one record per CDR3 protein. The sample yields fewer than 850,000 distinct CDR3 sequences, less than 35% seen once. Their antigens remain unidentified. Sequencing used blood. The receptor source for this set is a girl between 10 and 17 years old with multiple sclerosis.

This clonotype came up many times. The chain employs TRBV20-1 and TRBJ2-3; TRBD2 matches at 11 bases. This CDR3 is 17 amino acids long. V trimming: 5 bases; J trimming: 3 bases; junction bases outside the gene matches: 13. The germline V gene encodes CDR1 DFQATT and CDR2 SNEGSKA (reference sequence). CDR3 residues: CSAGPLAGGLITDTQYF. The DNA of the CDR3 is TGCAGTGCTGGACCTTTAGCGGGAGGGCTCATAACAGATACGCAGTATTTT.

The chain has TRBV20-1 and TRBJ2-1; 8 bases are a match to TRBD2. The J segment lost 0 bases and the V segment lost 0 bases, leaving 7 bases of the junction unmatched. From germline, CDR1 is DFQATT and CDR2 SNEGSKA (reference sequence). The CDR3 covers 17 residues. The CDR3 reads CSARDPLTSVSYNEQFF. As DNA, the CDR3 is TGCAGTGCTAGAGACCCATTGACTAGCGTCTCCTACAATGAGCAGTTCTTC.

CDR3: CASSLNRGGYEQYF. The CDR3 DNA reads as TGTGCCAGCAGCTTAAACCGGGGGGGATACGAGCAGTACTTC. The rearrangement links TRBV7-2 to TRBJ2-7, with 8 bases that match TRBD2. Germline V lookup: CDR1 SGHTA, CDR2 FQGNSA. The V segment lost 2 bases and the J segment 4 bases; nucleotides outside the gene matches: 4. The CDR3 has 14 residues.

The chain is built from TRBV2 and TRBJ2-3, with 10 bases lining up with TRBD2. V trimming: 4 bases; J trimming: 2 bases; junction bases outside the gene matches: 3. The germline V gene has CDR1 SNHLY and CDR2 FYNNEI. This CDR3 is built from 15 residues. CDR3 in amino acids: CASSGTSGYTDTQYF. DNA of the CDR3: TGTGCCAGCAGTGGGACTAGCGGCTACACAGATACGCAGTATTTT.

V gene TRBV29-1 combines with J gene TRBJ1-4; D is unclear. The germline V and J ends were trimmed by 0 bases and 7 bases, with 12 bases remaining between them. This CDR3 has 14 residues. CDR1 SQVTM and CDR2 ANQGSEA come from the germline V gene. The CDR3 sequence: CSVEDRNGGEKLFF. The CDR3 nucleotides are TGCAGCGTTGAAGATCGCAACGGTGGTGAAAAACTGTTTTTT.

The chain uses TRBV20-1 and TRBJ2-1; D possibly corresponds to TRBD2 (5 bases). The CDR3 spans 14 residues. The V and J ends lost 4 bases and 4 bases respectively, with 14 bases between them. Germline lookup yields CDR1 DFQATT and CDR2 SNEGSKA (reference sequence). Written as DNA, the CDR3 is TGCAGTGCTACTCCGGGAATAACTTACAATGAGCAGTTCTTC. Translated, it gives CSATPGITYNEQFF.

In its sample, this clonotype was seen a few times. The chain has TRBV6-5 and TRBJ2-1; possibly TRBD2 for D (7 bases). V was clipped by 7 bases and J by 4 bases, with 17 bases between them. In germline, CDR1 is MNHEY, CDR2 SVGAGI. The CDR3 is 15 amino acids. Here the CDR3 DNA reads TGTGCCAGCACAAAAGGGAGGGGGATTTACAATGAGCAGTTCTTC. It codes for CASTKGRGIYNEQFF.

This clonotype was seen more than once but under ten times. The CDR3 sequence is CSAIRTSATDTQYF. The CDR3 DNA is TGCAGTGCTATTAGGACTAGTGCCACAGATACGCAGTATTTT. The rearrangement uses TRBV20-1 and TRBJ2-3, with 7 bases identical to TRBD2. CDR1 and CDR2 from the germline V gene are DFQATT and SNEGSKA (reference sequence). The CDR3 runs 14 residues. The ends lost 4 bases at V and 2 bases at J; junction bases unmatched: 6.

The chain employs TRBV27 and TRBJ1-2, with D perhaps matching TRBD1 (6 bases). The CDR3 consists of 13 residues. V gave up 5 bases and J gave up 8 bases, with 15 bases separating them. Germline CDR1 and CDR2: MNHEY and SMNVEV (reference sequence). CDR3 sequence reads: CASSQDRRSGYTF. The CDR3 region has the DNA TGTGCCAGCAGTCAAGACAGGCGGTCGGGCTACACCTTC.

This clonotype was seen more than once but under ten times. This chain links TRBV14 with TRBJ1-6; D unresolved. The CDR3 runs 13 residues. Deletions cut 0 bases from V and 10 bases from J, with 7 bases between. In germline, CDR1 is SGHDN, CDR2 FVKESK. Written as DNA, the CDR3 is TGTGCCAGCAGCCAAGAGCATTTCTCACCCCTCCACTTT. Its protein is CASSQEHFSPLHF.

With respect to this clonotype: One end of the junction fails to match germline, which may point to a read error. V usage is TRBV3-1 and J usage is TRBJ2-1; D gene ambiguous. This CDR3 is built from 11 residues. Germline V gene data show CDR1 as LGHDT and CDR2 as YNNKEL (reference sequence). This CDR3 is CASSQKSEPFF. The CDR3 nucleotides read TGTGCCAGCAGCCAAAAATCCGAGCCGTTCTTC.

CDR3 coding DNA: TGTGCCAGCAGCCCTGTAGTAGCACCCTACACAGATACGCAGTATTTT. This encodes CASSPVVAPYTDTQYF. The chain combines TRBV6-2 or TRBV6-3 with TRBJ2-3; no firm D call. With 6 bases removed from V and 2 bases from J, the gap between germline ends came to 18 bases. Germline V gene data show CDR1 as MNHEY and CDR2 as SVGEGT. The CDR3 runs to 16 residues.

The CDR3 nucleotides are TGCAGTGCTAGAGATCCGGCCAGAAGGGGCGGTCAGCCCCAGCATTTT. Its translation: CSARDPARRGGQPQHF. This chain connects TRBV20-1 to TRBJ1-5; a weak D match, TRBD1 (5 bases). The V gene lost 0 bases and the J gene lost 6 bases, with 18 bases spanning the gap. Germline assignment: CDR1 DFQATT and CDR2 SNEGSKA (reference sequence). The CDR3 is 16 amino acids.

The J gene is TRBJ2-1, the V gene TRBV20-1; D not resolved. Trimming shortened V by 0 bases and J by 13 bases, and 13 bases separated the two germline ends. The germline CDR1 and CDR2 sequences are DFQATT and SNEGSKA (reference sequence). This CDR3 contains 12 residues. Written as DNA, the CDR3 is TGCAGTGCTAGAGATCCCACAGTGCAACAGTTCTTC. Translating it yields CSARDPTVQQFF.

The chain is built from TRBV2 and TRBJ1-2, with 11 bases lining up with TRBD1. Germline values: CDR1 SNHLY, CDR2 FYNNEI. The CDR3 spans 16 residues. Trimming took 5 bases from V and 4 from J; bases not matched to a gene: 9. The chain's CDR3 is CASSLTGGTGGYGYTF. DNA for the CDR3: TGTGCCAGCAGTCTTACCGGGGGGACAGGGGGCTATGGCTACACCTTC. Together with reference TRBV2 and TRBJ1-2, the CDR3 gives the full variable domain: EPEVTQTPSHQVTQMGQEVILRCVPISNHLYFYWYRQILGQKVEFLVSFYNNEISEKSEIFDDQFSVERPDGSNFTLKIRSTKLEDSAMYFCASSLTGGTGGYGYTFGSGTRLTVV.

CDR3 residues: CASSQDTSANYGYTF. CDR3 bases: TGCGCCAGCAGCCAAGATACCTCAGCTAACTATGGCTACACCTTC. J is TRBJ1-2 and V is TRBV4-3; unclear D gene. This CDR3 contains 15 residues. The germline V gene has CDR1 LGHNA and CDR2 YSLEER. Trimming stripped 0 bases from V and 0 bases from J, with 8 bases between.

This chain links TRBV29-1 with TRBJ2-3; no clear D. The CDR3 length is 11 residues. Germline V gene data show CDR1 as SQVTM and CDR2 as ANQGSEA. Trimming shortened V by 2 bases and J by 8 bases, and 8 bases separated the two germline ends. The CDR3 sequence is CSVENPGTQYF. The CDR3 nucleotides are TGCAGCGTTGAAAATCCAGGTACGCAGTATTTT.

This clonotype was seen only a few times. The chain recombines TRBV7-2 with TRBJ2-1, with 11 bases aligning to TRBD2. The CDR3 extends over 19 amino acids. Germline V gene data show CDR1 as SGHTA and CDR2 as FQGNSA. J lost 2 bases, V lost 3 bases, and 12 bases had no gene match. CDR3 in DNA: TGTGCCAGCAGCTTTCGGGCTAGCGGGAGGCCCAACGCCTACAATGAGCAGTTCTTC. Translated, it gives CASSFRASGRPNAYNEQFF.

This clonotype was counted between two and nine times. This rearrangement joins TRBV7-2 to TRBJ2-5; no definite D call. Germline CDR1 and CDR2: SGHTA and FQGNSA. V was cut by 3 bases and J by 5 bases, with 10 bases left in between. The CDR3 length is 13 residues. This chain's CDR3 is CASSLPAPETQYF. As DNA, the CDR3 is TGTGCCAGCAGCTTGCCGGCTCCGGAGACCCAGTACTTC.